The 10 T cell receptor beta chains given below trace back to one sample, sequenced in a study of shared clonotypes between healthy human individuals. Here immunoSEQ multiplex PCR was the method, and the copy in TCRdb shows in-frame clones only, minus some. Among over a million clones, approximately 97% were seen once, and the ten largest hold roughly 1.2%. Sequencing used naive CD4+ T cells sorted from blood. Stated subset: CD45RA+ positively selected. The receptor set was obtained from a man aged 25 to 40 in good health.

As DNA, the CDR3 is TGCAGCGTGGGGGCGCGGGAGGGCGTATACAATGAGCAGTTCTTC. The encoded protein is CSVGAREGVYNEQFF. The chain recombines TRBV29-1 with TRBJ2-1; TRBD2 matches at 9 bases. V was clipped by 6 bases and J by 4 bases; unmatched bases: 10. The germline gives CDR1 SQVTM, CDR2 ANQGSEA. This CDR3 is 15 amino acids long.

CDR3 nucleotide sequence: TGTGCCAGCAGTGAACGGGCAGTCGGGCAGCCCCAGCATTTT. Protein product: CASSERAVGQPQHF. This sequence joins TRBV6-1 and TRBJ1-5, with D unresolved. This CDR3 is 14 amino acids long. V lost 2 bases to trimming and J lost 7 bases, with 12 bases between them. Germline assignment: CDR1 MNHNS and CDR2 SASEGT.

The chain uses TRBV21-1 and TRBJ2-7; the DNA was not compared with TRBD2, the D call given in the table. TRBV21-1 is deemed a pseudogene. This CDR3 has 14 amino acids. CDR3 in amino acids: CASSISGSGDEQYF. CDR3 DNA sequence: TGTGCCAGCAGCATAAGCGGGAGTGGGGACGAGCAGTACTTC.

V usage is TRBV10-1 and J usage is TRBJ2-3, with TRBD2 as a possible D gene (5 bases). Germline CDR1 and CDR2: WNHNN and SYGVQD (reference sequence). The CDR3 has 15 amino acids. V gave up 0 bases and J gave up 5 bases, with 12 bases separating them. The CDR3 loop is CASSESRAGVDTQYF. The CDR3 nucleotides read TGCGCCAGCAGTGAGTCGAGGGCCGGGGTAGATACGCAGTATTTT.

This chain joins TRBV23-1 and TRBJ2-2, with TRBD1 matching over 9 bases. TRBV23-1 is an open reading frame, and its role is uncertain. This CDR3 is built from 18 residues. The V segment lost 2 bases and the J segment 5 bases; nucleotides outside the gene matches: 12. CDR3 DNA: TGCGCCAGCAGTCAACCACCGGGACAGGGTTTTGGGACCGGGGAGCTGTTTTTT. Amino acids: CASSQPPGQGFGTGELFF.

This clone was recorded only once. V usage is TRBV5-5 and J usage is TRBJ2-1; D gene ambiguous. The CDR3 has 15 amino acids. Germline V lookup: CDR1 SGHKS, CDR2 YYEKEE (reference sequence). V lost 0 bases to trimming and J lost 2 bases, with 9 bases between them. CDR3 bases: TGTGCCAGCAGCTTGGAACGGCGTACCTACAATGAGCAGTTCTTC. Its translation: CASSLERRTYNEQFF.

The rearrangement uses TRBV12-2 and TRBJ2-1; the D segment call TRBD2 is taken from the table without a DNA check. TRBV12-2 is classified as a pseudogene. The CDR3 covers 17 residues. Here the CDR3 reads CASRRTSGRGSYNEQFF. DNA of the CDR3: TGTGCAAGTCGACGGACTAGCGGGAGGGGATCCTACAATGAGCAGTTCTTC.

The chain couples TRBV5-1 to TRBJ2-2, with TRBD1 as a possible D gene (5 bases). CDR1 SGHRS and CDR2 YFSETQ come from the germline V gene. The V and J ends lost 4 bases and 0 bases respectively, with 16 bases between them. The CDR3 sequence is 17 residues long. The CDR3 nucleotides are TGCGCCAGCAGCCGAGGATCAGGGTCAACGAACACCGGGGAGCTGTTTTTT. Its protein is CASSRGSGSTNTGELFF.

The rearrangement links TRBV28 to TRBJ1-5, with TRBD1 matching over 9 bases. CDR1 is MDHEN, CDR2 SYDVKM, per germline. The CDR3 has 16 amino acids. With 5 bases clipped from V and 4 bases from J, the junction kept 9 bases outside the gene matches. The CDR3 reads CASSKFRDRANQPQHF. The CDR3 region has the DNA TGTGCCAGCAGTAAATTCCGGGACAGGGCGAATCAGCCCCAGCATTTT.

The chain has TRBV18 and TRBJ2-2; 11 nucleotides match TRBD2. Germline V CDR1 and CDR2: KGHSH, LQKENI. The V gene end was trimmed by 5 bases and the J gene end by 5 bases; junction bases not matched to a gene: 7. The CDR3 extends over 16 amino acids. The CDR3 protein is CASSRLAGRNTGELFF. CDR3 DNA: TGTGCCAGCTCAAGACTAGCGGGGCGGAATACCGGGGAGCTGTTTTTT.